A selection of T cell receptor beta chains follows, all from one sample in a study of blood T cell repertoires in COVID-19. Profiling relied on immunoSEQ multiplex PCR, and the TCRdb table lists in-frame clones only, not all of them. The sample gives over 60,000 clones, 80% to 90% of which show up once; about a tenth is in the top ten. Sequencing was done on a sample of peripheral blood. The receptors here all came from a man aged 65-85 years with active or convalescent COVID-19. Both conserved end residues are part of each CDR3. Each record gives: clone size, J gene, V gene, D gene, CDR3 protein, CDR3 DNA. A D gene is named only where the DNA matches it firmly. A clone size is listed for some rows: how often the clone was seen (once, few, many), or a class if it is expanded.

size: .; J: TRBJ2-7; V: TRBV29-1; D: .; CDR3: CSVGGGTYEQYF; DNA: TGCAGCGTTGGGGGAGGAACCTACGAGCAGTACTTC
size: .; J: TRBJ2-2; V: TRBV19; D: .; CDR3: CASKGVRGESTGELFF; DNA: TGTGCCAGTAAGGGGGTCAGGGGCGAGAGCACCGGGGAGCTGTTTTTT
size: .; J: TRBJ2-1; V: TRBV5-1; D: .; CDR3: CASSDPSLGSPYNEQFF; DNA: TGCGCCAGCAGCGACCCTTCTCTCGGGAGTCCCTACAATGAGCAGTTCTTC
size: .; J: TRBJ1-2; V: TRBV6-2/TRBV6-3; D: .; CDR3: CASSSDTLARGYGYTF; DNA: TGTGCCAGCAGTTCCGACACCTTGGCGCGGGGCTATGGCTACACCTTC
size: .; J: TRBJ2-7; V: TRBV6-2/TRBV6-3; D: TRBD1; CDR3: CASSYGLNRGYEQYF; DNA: TGTGCCAGCAGTTACGGCCTAAACAGGGGGTACGAGCAGTACTTC
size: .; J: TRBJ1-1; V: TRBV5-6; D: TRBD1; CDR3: CASSSGLRQGINTEAFF; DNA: TGTGCCAGCAGCTCGGGGCTTCGACAGGGGATTAACACTGAAGCTTTCTTT
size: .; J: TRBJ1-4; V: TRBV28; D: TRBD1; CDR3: CASSPIDRDEKLFF; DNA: TGTGCCAGCAGTCCGATCGACAGGGACGAAAAACTGTTTTTT
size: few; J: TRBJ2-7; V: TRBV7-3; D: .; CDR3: CASSLNGGAYEQYF; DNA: TGTGCCAGCAGCCTAAATGGAGGGGCCTACGAGCAGTACTTC
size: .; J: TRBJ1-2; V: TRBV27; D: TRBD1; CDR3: CASSLQRQGYGYTF; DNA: TGTGCCAGCAGTTTACAAAGACAGGGCTATGGCTACACCTTC
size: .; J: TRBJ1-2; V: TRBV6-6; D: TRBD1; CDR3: CASSPTGEHGYTF; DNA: TGTGCCAGCAGTCCTACAGGGGAACATGGCTACACCTTC
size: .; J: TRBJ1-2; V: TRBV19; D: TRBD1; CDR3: CASRVGQGGYGYTF; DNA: TGTGCCAGTAGGGTGGGACAGGGCGGCTATGGCTACACCTTC
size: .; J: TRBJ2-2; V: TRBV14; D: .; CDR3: CASSQVGRVRSGELFF; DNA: TGTGCCAGCAGCCAAGTGGGCAGGGTTCGGTCCGGGGAGCTGTTTTTT
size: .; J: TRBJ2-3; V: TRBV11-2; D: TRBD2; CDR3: CASTLTGLARSAGTQYF; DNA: TGTGCCAGCACCCTAACCGGACTAGCCCGCAGTGCTGGTACGCAGTATTTT
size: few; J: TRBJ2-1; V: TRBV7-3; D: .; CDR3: CASSFGLFNEQFF; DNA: TGTGCCAGCAGCTTTGGACTATTCAATGAGCAGTTCTTC
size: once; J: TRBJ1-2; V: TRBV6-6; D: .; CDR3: CASSTFKGRGYGYTF; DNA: TGTGCCAGCAGTACCTTCAAGGGGCGCGGATATGGCTACACCTTC
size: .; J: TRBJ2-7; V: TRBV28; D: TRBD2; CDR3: CASSGIAGGYEQYF; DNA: TGTGCCAGCAGCGGTATAGCGGGAGGGTACGAGCAGTACTTC
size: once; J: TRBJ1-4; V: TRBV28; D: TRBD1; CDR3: CASSSNRGQEEKLFF; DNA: TGTGCCAGCAGTTCGAACAGGGGGCAGGAGGAAAAACTGTTTTTT
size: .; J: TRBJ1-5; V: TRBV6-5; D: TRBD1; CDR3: CASRDGTGGGQPQHF; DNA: TGTGCCAGCAGAGACGGGACAGGGGGCGGTCAGCCCCAGCATTTT
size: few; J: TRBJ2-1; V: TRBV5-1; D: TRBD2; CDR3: CASRSLAGAYEQFF; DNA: TGCGCCAGCAGGTCCCTAGCGGGAGCCTATGAGCAGTTCTTC
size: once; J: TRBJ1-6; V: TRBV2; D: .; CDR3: CATSAALNSPLHF; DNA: TGTGCCACCTCGGCGGCACTTAATTCACCCCTCCACTTT
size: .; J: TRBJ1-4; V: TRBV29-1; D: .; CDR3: CSAGEGTNEKLFF; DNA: TGCAGCGCCGGGGAGGGAACTAATGAAAAACTGTTTTTT
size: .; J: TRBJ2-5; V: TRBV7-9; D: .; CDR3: CASSLGGSSDETQYF; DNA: TGTGCCAGCAGCTTAGGCGGAAGCTCGGATGAGACCCAGTACTTC
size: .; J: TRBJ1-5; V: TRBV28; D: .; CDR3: CASRLREGNQPQHF; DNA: TGTGCCAGCAGGTTGCGGGAGGGCAATCAGCCCCAGCATTTT
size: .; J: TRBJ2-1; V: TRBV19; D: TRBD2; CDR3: CASSIRAGYEQFF; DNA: TGTGCCAGTAGTATTCGAGCGGGATATGAGCAGTTCTTC
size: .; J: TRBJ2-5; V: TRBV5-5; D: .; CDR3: CASSNLGGRVILETQYF; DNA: TGTGCCAGCAGCAATCTGGGGGGACGGGTGATTTTGGAGACCCAGTACTTC
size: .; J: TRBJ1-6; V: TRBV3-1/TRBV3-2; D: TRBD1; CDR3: CASSGGQTNSPLHF; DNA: TGTGCCAGCAGCGGGGGACAGACTAATTCACCCCTCCACTTT
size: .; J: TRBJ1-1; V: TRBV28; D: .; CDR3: CASSRPGVREAFF; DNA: TGTGCCAGCAGCCGCCCCGGAGTTCGTGAAGCTTTCTTT
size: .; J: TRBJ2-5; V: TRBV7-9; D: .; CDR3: CASSSQQGRETQYF; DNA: TGTGCCAGCAGCTCCCAACAGGGGAGGGAGACCCAGTACTTC
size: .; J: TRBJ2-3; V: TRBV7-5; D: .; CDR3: CARSFSTSGSGADTQYF; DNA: TGTGCCAGAAGCTTCTCTACTAGCGGGAGTGGGGCAGATACGCAGTATTTT
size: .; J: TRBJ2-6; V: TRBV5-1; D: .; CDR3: CASSLEGYRDPRSGANVLTF; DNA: TGCGCCAGCAGCTTGGAAGGGTACAGGGATCCCCGCTCTGGGGCCAACGTCCTGACTTTC
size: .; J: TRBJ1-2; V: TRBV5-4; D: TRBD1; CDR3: CASSGVGQGLRGIYGYTF; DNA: TGTGCCAGCAGCGGAGTTGGACAGGGGTTAAGAGGAATCTATGGCTACACCTTC
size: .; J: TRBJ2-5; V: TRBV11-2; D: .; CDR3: CASSLRGARETQYF; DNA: TGTGCCAGCAGCTTAAGGGGTGCCCGAGAGACCCAGTACTTC
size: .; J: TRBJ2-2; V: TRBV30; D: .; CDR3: CAWSVVHTGELFF; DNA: TGTGCCTGGAGTGTTGTTCATACCGGGGAGCTGTTTTTT
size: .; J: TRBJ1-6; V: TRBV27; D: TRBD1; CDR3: CASRRTGRSPLHF; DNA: TGTGCCAGCAGGAGGACAGGACGTTCACCCCTCCACTTT
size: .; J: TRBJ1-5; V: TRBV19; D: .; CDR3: CASANGGVYNQPQHF; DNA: TGTGCCAGCGCCAATGGAGGGGTATACAATCAGCCCCAGCATTTT
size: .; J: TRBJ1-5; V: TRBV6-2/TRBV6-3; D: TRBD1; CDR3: CASSYGTGNQPQHF; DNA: TGTGCCAGCAGTTACGGGACAGGCAATCAGCCCCAGCATTTT
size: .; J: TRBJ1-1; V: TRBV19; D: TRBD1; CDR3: CASNRRDRGNTEAFF; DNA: TGTGCCAGTAACAGGAGGGACAGGGGCAACACTGAAGCTTTCTTT
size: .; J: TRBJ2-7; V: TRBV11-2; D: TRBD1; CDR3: CASSLQGQGRYEQYF; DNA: TGTGCCAGCAGCTTGCAGGGACAGGGTCGCTACGAGCAGTACTTC
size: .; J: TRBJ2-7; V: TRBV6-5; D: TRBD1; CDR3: CASSYSRQGGDEQYF; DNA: TGTGCCAGCAGTTACTCGAGACAGGGGGGGGACGAGCAGTACTTC
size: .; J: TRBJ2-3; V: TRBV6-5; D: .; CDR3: CASSWAYTQYF; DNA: TGTGCCAGCAGTTGGGCGTATACGCAGTATTTT
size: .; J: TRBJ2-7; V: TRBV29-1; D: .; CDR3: CSVGRTEVSPYEQYF; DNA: TGCAGCGTTGGTCGGACGGAGGTGAGTCCCTACGAGCAGTACTTC
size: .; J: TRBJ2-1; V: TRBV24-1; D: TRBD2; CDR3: CATSDSSGRYNEQFF; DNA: TGTGCCACCAGTGATTCTAGCGGGAGATACAATGAGCAGTTCTTC